The 17 T cell receptor beta chains reported below all come from one sample, sequenced in a study of control samples from healthy donors and cancer patients. Generated by immunoSEQ multiplex PCR, the TCRdb table keeps only in-frame clones and is missing some. Found here are some 120,000 clones, more than 75% of them singletons; the top ten hold roughly 2.8%. Specimen: blood. These receptors were taken from a man between 60 and 75 years old in good health.

This clone was counted only a few times. The rearrangement uses TRBV6-5 and TRBJ1-6, with D perhaps matching TRBD1 (5 bases). Trimming stripped 4 bases from V and 7 bases from J, with 14 bases between. The germline V gene has CDR1 MNHEY and CDR2 SVGAGI. This CDR3 has 15 amino acids. The CDR3 protein is CASSLTREGNSPLHF. The CDR3 nucleotides are TGTGCCAGCAGTTTAACCAGGGAGGGAAATTCACCCCTCCACTTT.

The rearrangement links TRBV19 to TRBJ1-5, with 7 nucleotides matching TRBD1. Germline CDR1 LNHDA, CDR2 SQIVND (reference sequence). The CDR3 is made up of 16 amino acids. V gave up 4 bases and J gave up 5 bases; unmatched junction bases: 11. The CDR3 bases are TGTGCCAGTAGTACCCGGACAGGTCCCTCAGATCAGCCCCAGCATTTT. Translation gives CASSTRTGPSDQPQHF.

This chain connects TRBV7-9 to TRBJ2-5; the D gene is possibly TRBD1 (6 bases). Between the trimmed V and J ends, which lost 5 bases and 6 bases, there was a span of 16 bases. Looked up from germline, CDR1 is SEHNR and CDR2 is FQNEAQ (reference sequence). This CDR3 spans 14 amino acids. CDR3 DNA sequence: TGTGCCAGCAGCCCCATACAGGGAAAGAAGACCCAGTACTTC. This gives the protein CASSPIQGKKTQYF.

This rearrangement joins TRBV7-2 to TRBJ1-2; D is uncertain. V dropped 4 bases and J dropped 7 bases, with 16 bases sitting between them. The germline CDR1 and CDR2 sequences are SGHTA and FQGNSA. The CDR3 sequence is 14 residues long. Here the CDR3 DNA reads TGTGCCAGCAGCTCATCAAGGGAAGGTGGTGGCTACACCTTC. It specifies CASSSSREGGGYTF.

The chain employs TRBV5-4 and TRBJ2-5, with 9 bases lining up with TRBD1. V trimming: 3 bases; J trimming: 1 base; junction bases outside the gene matches: 7. Germline CDR1 SGHNT, CDR2 YYREEE (reference sequence). This CDR3 region has 16 residues. The CDR3 DNA reads TGTGCCAGCAGCTCGGGACAGGGAATAGGCCAAGAGACCCAGTACTTC. This translates into CASSSGQGIGQETQYF. Combining the CDR3 with reference TRBV5-4 and TRBJ2-5 gives the whole variable domain ETGVTQSPTHLIKTRGQQVTLRCSSQSGHNTVSWYQQALGQGPQFIFQYYREEENGRGNFPPRFSGLQFPNYSSELNVNALELDDSALYLCASSSGQGIGQETQYFGPGTRLLVL.

This clone has a single count. The V gene is TRBV19, the J gene TRBJ1-2; D might be TRBD1 (5 bases). Trimming left V 2 bases short and J 2 bases short, with 18 bases between. The CDR3 extends over 17 amino acids. Germline V gene lookup returns CDR1 LNHDA and CDR2 SQIVND (reference sequence). CDR3 nucleotides: TGTGCCAGTAGTATACCCAGAGACAGTTCGGAAAACTATGGCTACACCTTC. This sequence encodes CASSIPRDSSENYGYTF.

The V call is TRBV27, the J call TRBJ2-3, with 11 bases matching TRBD1. V was pared by 6 bases and J by 1 base, with 3 bases of the junction left unmatched. Germline CDR1 reads MNHEY; CDR2 reads SMNVEV (reference sequence). The CDR3 runs to 15 residues. CDR3 residues: CASRGTGGGTDTQYF. In nucleotides, the CDR3 is TGTGCCAGCAGGGGGACAGGGGGAGGCACAGATACGCAGTATTTT.

V gene TRBV5-5 combines with J gene TRBJ1-2, with no clear D. Germline V gene sequence: CDR1 SGHKS, CDR2 YYEKEE (reference sequence). This CDR3 comprises 14 residues. V was shortened by 4 bases and J by 11 bases, with 21 bases between the two germline ends. The CDR3 reads CASSADMGSLRYTF. DNA for the CDR3: TGTGCCAGCAGCGCCGATATGGGAAGTTTAAGGTACACCTTC. Based on the CDR3 plus reference TRBV5-5 and TRBJ1-2, the full variable domain is DAGVTQSPTHLIKTRGQQVTLRCSPISGHKSVSWYQQVLGQGPQFIFQYYEKEERGRGNFPDRFSARQFPNYSSELNVNALLLGDSALYLCASSADMGSLRYTFGSGTRLTVV.

This chain links TRBV9 with TRBJ2-5, with 15 positions matching TRBD2. The germline V gene has CDR1 SGDLS and CDR2 YYNGEE. CDR3 length equals 15 residues. V lost 3 bases, J lost 5 bases, and 2 bases stayed unmatched. The CDR3 is CASSEGTSGGETQYF. In DNA form, the CDR3 reads TGTGCCAGCAGCGAAGGGACTAGCGGGGGGGAGACCCAGTACTTC.

The genes are TRBV7-8 and TRBJ2-2; D gene unclear. The germline gives CDR1 SGHVS, CDR2 FQNEAQ. The ends were cut back, 4 bases at V and 4 bases at J, with 7 bases in the middle. The CDR3 runs 13 residues. The CDR3 is CASSWQVTGELFF. The CDR3 region has the DNA TGTGCCAGCAGCTGGCAAGTCACCGGGGAGCTGTTTTTT.

J is TRBJ2-1 and V is TRBV24-1; D is unclear. V was shortened by 5 bases and J by 1 base, with 8 bases between the two germline ends. The CDR3 runs to 14 residues. CDR1 and CDR2 (germline): KGHDR, SFDVKD. CDR3 loop: CATSGENSYNEQFF. CDR3 in DNA: TGTGCCACCAGTGGTGAGAATTCCTACAATGAGCAGTTCTTC.

The CDR3 loop is CASRSVGTAYGYTF. Written as DNA, the CDR3 is TGTGCCAGTAGATCTGTTGGGACGGCCTATGGCTACACCTTC. The chain is built from TRBV19 and TRBJ1-2, with TRBD1 as a possible D gene (5 bases). The CDR3 spans 14 residues. The germline CDR1 and CDR2 sequences are LNHDA and SQIVND (reference sequence). V lost 6 bases to trimming and J lost 4 bases, with 15 bases between them.

The rearrangement links TRBV11-2 to TRBJ2-3, with 8 nucleotides matching TRBD1. Germline-derived CDR1 and CDR2 are SGHAT and FQNNGV. Germline trimming cut 3 bases from V and 2 bases from J; bases unmatched to any gene: 7. The CDR3 consists of 16 residues. CDR3 residues: CASSFGGTGPTDTQYF. CDR3 bases: TGTGCCAGCAGCTTTGGCGGGACAGGCCCCACAGATACGCAGTATTTT.

The V call is TRBV5-1, the J call TRBJ2-3; 9 nucleotides agree with TRBD2. The V gene's germline CDR1 is SGHRS and CDR2 YFSETQ. There are 14 residues in the CDR3. The V and J ends lost 2 bases and 4 bases, in that order; junction bases with no gene match: 2. The CDR3 region has the DNA TGCGCCAGCAGCTTCGGACTAGCGTCAGATACGCAGTATTTT. Residues: CASSFGLASDTQYF.

The rearrangement uses TRBV28 and TRBJ2-7; D is ambiguous. Trimming cost V 4 bases and J 6 bases, with 13 bases left between them. The V gene's germline CDR1 is MDHEN and CDR2 SYDVKM. The CDR3 covers 13 residues. The chain's CDR3 is CASSSSDTGEQYF. The CDR3 DNA reads as TGTGCCAGCAGTTCATCCGACACCGGCGAGCAGTACTTC.

This clone was found once. This sequence joins TRBV6-5 and TRBJ1-1; the match to TRBD1 covers 8 bases. This CDR3 has 14 residues. CDR1 and CDR2 (germline): MNHEY, SVGAGI. The V and J ends lost 4 bases and 5 bases, in that order; junction bases with no gene match: 6. CDR3 DNA sequence: TGTGCCAGCAGTTCCGGGACAGGCTGGACTGAAGCTTTCTTT. The encoded protein is CASSSGTGWTEAFF.

The chain couples TRBV24-1 to TRBJ1-5, with TRBD1 identical over 9 bases. The CDR3 loop spans 15 amino acids. CDR1 is KGHDR and CDR2 is SFDVKD in the germline V gene. V trimming: 3 bases; J trimming: 7 bases; junction bases outside the gene matches: 6. CDR3 in DNA: TGTGCCACCAGTGATGGGACAGGGCTAAAGCAGCCCCAGCATTTT. It codes for CATSDGTGLKQPQHF.